The 20 T cell receptor beta chains given below trace back to one sample, sequenced in a study of T cell responses to AZD1222 COVID-19 vaccine. This table comes from immunoSEQ multiplex PCR, and its TCRdb copy is limited to in-frame clones, with some not included. The sample records approximately 120,000 clones, roughly 90% being singletons. The specimen was peripheral blood, collected on day 0 of AZD1222 vaccination. All receptors come from an adult in good health.

The chain has TRBV4-3 and TRBJ1-3; 8 nucleotides agree with TRBD1. The CDR3 totals 19 residues. Germline-derived CDR1 and CDR2 are LGHNA and YSLEER. The V gene end was trimmed by 4 bases and the J gene end by 0 bases; junction bases not matched to a gene: 14. The CDR3 coding sequence is TGCGCCAGCAGCCCCCATGCCCCGGGACAGGCTCGCTCTGGAAACACCATATATTTT. Its translation is CASSPHAPGQARSGNTIYF.

This sequence joins TRBV7-9 and TRBJ2-1; D is perhaps TRBD2 (5 bases). This CDR3 is built from 15 residues. Trimming removed 4 bases from V and 0 bases from J, with 10 bases in between. CDR1 is SEHNR, CDR2 FQNEAQ, per germline (reference sequence). The CDR3 loop is CASSSDFSSYNEQFF. The CDR3 bases are TGTGCCAGCAGCTCGGACTTTAGCTCCTACAATGAGCAGTTCTTC.

The chain is built from TRBV5-1 and TRBJ1-1; D is uncertain. The CDR3 is 13 residues long. V lost 0 bases and J 0 bases, leaving 3 bases between the germline ends. Germline V lookup: CDR1 SGHRS, CDR2 YFSETQ. Here the CDR3 DNA reads TGCGCCAGCAGCTTGGTCGTGAACACTGAAGCTTTCTTT. Translation gives CASSLVVNTEAFF.

The chain has TRBV5-3 and TRBJ2-1; 9 bases map to TRBD2. TRBV5-3 is reported as an ORF; its role is uncertain. J gave up 6 bases and V 9 bases, and 13 bases lay outside the gene matches. This CDR3 contains 15 residues. Written as DNA, the CDR3 is TGTGCCACCTACGACTGGCGGGAGGGCCGCAATGAGCAGTTCTTC. This gives the protein CATYDWREGRNEQFF.

J is TRBJ1-3 and V is TRBV20-1; D ambiguous. V shed 6 bases and J shed 4 bases, with 7 bases lying between them. The CDR3 contains 11 residues. Germline CDR1 reads DFQATT; CDR2 reads SNEGSKA (reference sequence). The CDR3 protein is CSALGGNTIYF. CDR3 nucleotide sequence: TGCAGTGCCCTCGGGGGAAACACCATATATTTT.

The chain uses TRBV6-2 or TRBV6-3 and TRBJ2-3, with D perhaps being TRBD1 or TRBD2 (5 bases each). The CDR3 contains 15 residues. Trimming shortened V by 0 bases and J by 4 bases, and 11 bases separated the two germline ends. Germline CDR1 MNHEY, CDR2 SVGEGT. CDR3 in amino acids: CASSYSGVPADTQYF. CDR3 in DNA: TGTGCCAGCAGTTACTCGGGGGTTCCGGCAGATACGCAGTATTTT.

The J gene is TRBJ1-3, the V gene TRBV19; unclear D gene. Per the germline V gene, CDR1 is LNHDA and CDR2 is SQIVND (reference sequence). The V end was cut by 10 bases, the J end by 4 bases, with 14 bases between. The CDR3 has 13 residues. The DNA for the CDR3 is TGTGCCACCAAGCCCGGGGTCGGAAACACCATATATTTT. As protein: CATKPGVGNTIYF.

The rearrangement uses TRBV21-1 and TRBJ2-3; the table names TRBD2, a call not compared with the DNA. TRBV21-1 is a documented pseudogene. The CDR3 totals 15 residues. The CDR3 loop reads CASSKAGVALDTQYF. CDR3 sequence (DNA): TGTGCCAGCAGCAAAGCGGGAGTGGCATTGGATACGCAGTATTTT.

This clone appeared a single time. The V gene is TRBV2, the J gene TRBJ2-5, with D perhaps matching TRBD1 (6 bases). Germline V CDR1 and CDR2: SNHLY, FYNNEI. This CDR3 spans 13 amino acids. V shed 4 bases and J shed 4 bases, with 10 bases lying between them. CDR3 protein: CASSGAGAETQYF. DNA of the CDR3: TGTGCCAGCAGTGGGGCAGGGGCAGAGACCCAGTACTTC.

This chain uses TRBV28 with TRBJ2-7; 8 bases align to TRBD1. V gave up 6 bases and J gave up 1 base; unmatched junction bases: 5. The germline V gene encodes CDR1 MDHEN and CDR2 SYDVKM. This CDR3 has 14 residues. The CDR3 DNA is TGTGCCAGCAGCTGGACAGGGCTTTCCTACGAGCAGTACTTC. This encodes CASSWTGLSYEQYF.

V usage is TRBV19 and J usage is TRBJ2-1; TRBD1 aligns across 12 bases. Losses at the gene ends were 3 bases for V and 10 bases for J; bases not matched to a gene: 7. Germline V gene sequence: CDR1 LNHDA, CDR2 SQIVND (reference sequence). The CDR3 loop spans 15 amino acids. CDR3 loop: CASSIAGQGAREQFF. CDR3 nucleotides: TGTGCCAGTAGTATTGCGGGACAGGGGGCCAGAGAGCAGTTCTTC.

A remark on this clone: At one end the junction does not follow the germline gene, possibly because of a read error. The CDR3 region has the DNA TGTGCTAGCAGCCCCATTGAAACCAACACTGAAGCTTTCTTT. Residues: CASSPIETNTEAFF. The chain recombines TRBV7-7 with TRBJ1-1; D is undetermined. The CDR3 runs to 14 residues. CDR1 and CDR2 (germline): SSHAT, FNYEAQ (reference sequence). The entire variable domain, with the rest obtained from reference TRBV7-7 and TRBJ1-1, is as follows: GAGVSQSPRYKVTKRGQDVTLRCDPISSHATLYWYQQALGQGPEFLTYFNYEAQPDKSGLPSDRFSAERPEGSISTLTIQRTEQRDSAMYRCASSPIETNTEAFFGQGTRLTVV.

This clone occurred once. This chain links TRBV18 with TRBJ1-1, with 12 bases that match TRBD1. The CDR3 is 16 amino acids. Germline V gene data show CDR1 as KGHSH and CDR2 as LQKENI. V trimming: 4 bases; J trimming: 5 bases; junction bases outside the gene matches: 8. The chain's CDR3 is CASSQGQGAIMTEAFF. The DNA for the CDR3 is TGTGCCAGCTCACAGGGACAGGGGGCTATAATGACTGAAGCTTTCTTT.

The chain couples TRBV28 to TRBJ1-1; TRBD1 matches 10 bases. The J segment lost 5 bases and the V segment lost 3 bases, leaving 3 bases of the junction unmatched. Germline V gene data show CDR1 as MDHEN and CDR2 as SYDVKM. This CDR3 comprises 14 residues. The CDR3, as DNA: TGTGCCAGCAGTTTGGGGACAGGGGAGACTGAAGCTTTCTTT. This gives the protein CASSLGTGETEAFF.

The chain joins TRBV18 to TRBJ1-6; unclear D gene. V dropped 2 bases and J dropped 9 bases, with 11 bases sitting between them. Germline V gene sequence: CDR1 KGHSH, CDR2 LQKENI. CDR3 length: 14 amino acids. The CDR3 DNA reads as TGTGCCAGCTCACCAGGACTTGAGAGTTCACCCCTCCACTTT. It codes for CASSPGLESSPLHF.

The J gene is TRBJ1-2, the V gene TRBV7-8; D is unresolved. The length of the CDR3 is 11 residues. V lost 2 bases and J 2 bases, leaving 0 bases between the germline ends. Germline V gene sequence: CDR1 SGHVS, CDR2 FQNEAQ. The CDR3 reads CASSLNYGYTF. CDR3 in DNA: TGTGCCAGCAGCTTAAACTATGGCTACACCTTC.

J is TRBJ2-5 and V is TRBV12-5, with TRBD2 identical over 8 bases. The CDR3 spans 19 residues. V lost 0 bases to trimming and J lost 5 bases; unmatched junction nucleotides: 17. Germline V lookup: CDR1 LGHNT, CDR2 FRNRAP. CDR3 sequence (DNA): TGTGCTAGTGGTTTGGTACGGGGACCCGGGACTAGGAAGGGGGAGACCCAGTACTTC. Protein product: CASGLVRGPGTRKGETQYF.

This chain uses TRBV6-2 or TRBV6-3 with TRBJ1-3; D unclear. Trimming pared 3 bases from V and 1 base from J, leaving 1 base between. The CDR3 has 12 amino acids. From germline, CDR1 is MNHEY and CDR2 SVGEGT. The chain's CDR3 is CASSYSGNTIYF. As DNA, the CDR3 is TGTGCCAGCAGTTATTCTGGAAACACCATATATTTT.

The V gene is TRBV6-5, the J gene TRBJ1-5; 8 nucleotides match TRBD1. Trimming took 8 bases from V and 7 from J; bases not matched to a gene: 13. Germline-derived CDR1 and CDR2 are MNHEY and SVGAGI. This CDR3 is built from 15 residues. CDR3 DNA: TGTGCCAGCCGAAGCCGAGGGACAGGAGGACAGCCCCAGCATTTT. The encoded protein is CASRSRGTGGQPQHF.

This chain links TRBV30 with TRBJ1-5; D unresolved. The length of the CDR3 is 14 residues. Trimming cost V 0 bases and J 6 bases, with 12 bases left between them. In germline, CDR1 is GTSNPN, CDR2 SVGIG (reference sequence). The CDR3 nucleotides read TGTGCCTGGAGTGTACTCGGGGTTCGTCAGCCCCAGCATTTT. This encodes CAWSVLGVRQPQHF.